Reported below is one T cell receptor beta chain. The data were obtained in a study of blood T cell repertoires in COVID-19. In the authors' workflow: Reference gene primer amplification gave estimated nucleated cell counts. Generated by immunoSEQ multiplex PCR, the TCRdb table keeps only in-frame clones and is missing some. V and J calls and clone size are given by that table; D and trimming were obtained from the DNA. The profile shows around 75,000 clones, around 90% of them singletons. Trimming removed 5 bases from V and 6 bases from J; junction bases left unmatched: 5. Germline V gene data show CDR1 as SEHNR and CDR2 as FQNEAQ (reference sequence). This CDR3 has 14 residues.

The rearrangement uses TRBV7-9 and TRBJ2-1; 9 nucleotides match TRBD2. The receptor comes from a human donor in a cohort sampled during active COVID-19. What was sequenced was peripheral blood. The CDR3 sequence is CASSRLAERNEQFF. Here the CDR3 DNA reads TGTGCCAGCAGCCGACTAGCGGAGCGCAATGAGCAGTTCTTC. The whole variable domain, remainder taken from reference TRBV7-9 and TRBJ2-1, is DTGVSQNPRHKITKRGQNVTFRCDPISEHNRLYWYRQTLGQGPEFLTYFQNEAQLEKSRLLSDRFSAERPKGSFSTLEIQRTEQGDSAMYLCASSRLAERNEQFFGPGTRLTVL.